A selection of T cell receptor beta chains follows, all from one sample in a study of response to subunit inactivated influenza vaccine. TCRdb passed the RT-PCR reads through MiXCR, listing each CDR3 protein once. The sample lists about 520,000 distinct CDR3 sequences, about 25% seen once, with about 1.9% in the top ten. Material: CD4+ T cells sorted from PBMCs, obtained less than 6 days after vaccination. The receptors here all came from a man aged 50 or older who received an inactivated influenza vaccine. The CDR3 runs from the conserved cysteine through the conserved F or W. D genes are given only for firm matches. Size tells how often a clone was seen (once, few, many) or the class of an expanded clone, and some rows leave it out.

clone size | J gene | V gene | D gene | CDR3 protein | CDR3 DNA
few | TRBJ2-3 | TRBV9 | . | CASSRQGPSTDTQYF | TGTGCCAGCAGCCGCCAAGGTCCCAGCACAGATACGCAGTATTTT
few | TRBJ2-7 | TRBV6-1 | . | CASRKGLNSPYEQYF | TGTGCCAGCCGAAAGGGACTTAATTCCCCCTACGAGCAGTACTTC
. | TRBJ2-3 | TRBV3-1 | TRBD2 | CASSQVGLAEKTTHIDTQYF | TGTGCCAGCAGCCAAGTGGGACTAGCGGAGAAAACTACCCACATTGATACGCAGTATTTT
. | TRBJ1-1 | TRBV6-2/TRBV6-3 | . | CASSYERGTEAFF | TGTGCCAGCAGTTACGAAAGAGGTACTGAAGCTTTCTTT
. | TRBJ2-3 | TRBV20-1 | TRBD2 | CSATIAGGRNTQYF | TGCAGTGCTACGATAGCGGGGGGGCGAAATACGCAGTATTTT
few | TRBJ2-1 | TRBV20-1 | . | CSASERVEQFF | TGCAGTGCTTCCGAGCGGGTTGAGCAGTTCTTC
few | TRBJ2-1 | TRBV7-9 | TRBD2 | CASRGSGRPYNEQFF | TGTGCCAGCAGGGGTAGCGGGAGGCCTTACAATGAGCAGTTCTTC
. | TRBJ1-6 | TRBV7-2 | TRBD1 | CASSDKTGGTSPLHF | TGTGCCAGCAGCGACAAGACAGGGGGTACTTCACCCCTCCACTTT
few | TRBJ2-6 | TRBV28 | TRBD1 | CASSSKGARGANVLTF | TGTGCCAGCAGTTCTAAGGGGGCGCGAGGGGCCAACGTCCTGACTTTC
. | TRBJ2-4 | TRBV28 | . | CASRSSSTHIQYF | TGTGCCAGCAGATCCAGCAGTACGCACATTCAGTACTTC
. | TRBJ2-1 | TRBV7-2 | . | CASSWGPHNEQFF | TGTGCCAGCAGCTGGGGACCACACAATGAGCAGTTCTTC
few | TRBJ1-2 | TRBV20-1 | TRBD1 | CSALTGVNYGYTF | TGCAGTGCTTTGACAGGGGTTAACTATGGCTACACCTTC
. | TRBJ1-6 | TRBV7-2 | TRBD1 | CASRSRQGNSPLHF | TGTGCCAGCAGGAGCAGACAGGGTAATTCACCCCTCCACTTT
. | TRBJ2-1 | TRBV6-2/TRBV6-3 | TRBD1 | CASRAPGQGNSSYNEQFF | TGTGCCAGCAGGGCCCCGGGACAGGGTAATTCCTCCTACAATGAGCAGTTCTTC
. | TRBJ2-3 | TRBV20-1 | TRBD2 | CSALLAGGGTDTQYF | TGCAGTGCCTTACTAGCGGGGGGTGGTACAGATACGCAGTATTTT